These 16 T cell receptor beta chains originate from one sample sequenced in a study of blood T cell repertoires in COVID-19. Sequencing used immunoSEQ multiplex PCR; TCRdb keeps in-frame clones, though not all of them. The table includes roughly 110,000 clones, more than 75% detected once. The sample taken for sequencing was peripheral blood. Receptors were obtained from a man in his forties with acute or convalescent COVID-19.

The chain uses TRBV7-2 and TRBJ1-5; TRBD1 matches 10 bases. CDR3 length: 15 amino acids. Losses at the gene ends were 5 bases for V and 5 bases for J; bases not matched to a gene: 6. The V gene's germline CDR1 is SGHTA and CDR2 FQGNSA. DNA of the CDR3: TGTGCCAGCAGCCCCCGGACAGGGGGGGATCAGCCCCAGCATTTT. Its protein is CASSPRTGGDQPQHF.

The chain recombines TRBV5-1 with TRBJ1-2; 9 nucleotides agree with TRBD1. The junction had 3 bases not matched to a gene; V was cut back by 0 bases and J by 3 bases. The CDR3 is 15 residues long. Per the germline V gene, CDR1 is SGHRS and CDR2 is YFSETQ. CDR3 sequence reads: CASSLDRGPYYGYTF. CDR3 bases: TGCGCCAGCAGCTTGGACAGGGGGCCATACTATGGCTACACCTTC.

The gene calls are TRBV27 and TRBJ1-1; 8 bases match TRBD1. The CDR3 loop spans 18 amino acids. Germline CDR1 is MNHEY and CDR2 is SMNVEV (reference sequence). V lost 3 bases and J lost 7; bases outside the gene matches: 19. This chain's CDR3 is CASSFVGFGARGRIEAFF. CDR3 coding DNA: TGTGCCAGCAGTTTTGTTGGATTTGGGGCCAGGGGGCGTATTGAAGCTTTCTTT.

The chain recombines TRBV11-3 with TRBJ2-2; TRBD1 agrees at 8 bases. In germline, CDR1 is SGHNT, CDR2 YENEEA. V shed 7 bases and J 7 bases; nucleotides not matched to a gene: 5. The CDR3 runs to 13 residues. CDR3 amino acids: CASKGRGRGELFF. The CDR3, as DNA: TGTGCCAGCAAGGGCAGGGGGCGCGGGGAGCTGTTTTTT.

A remark on this clone: The same CDR3 can be traced to other DNA sequences in this sample. This chain joins TRBV9 and TRBJ1-3; D ambiguous. Trimming took 0 bases from V and 0 from J, leaving 4 bases between them. Per the germline V gene, CDR1 is SGDLS and CDR2 is YYNGEE. The CDR3 spans 14 residues. The CDR3 is CASSVAGSGNTIYF. The CDR3 DNA is TGTGCCAGCAGCGTAGCGGGCTCTGGAAACACCATATATTTT.

The gene calls are TRBV6-5 and TRBJ2-5; D is ambiguous. This CDR3 has 11 residues. V shed 6 bases and J shed 5 bases, with 7 bases lying between them. In germline, CDR1 is MNHEY, CDR2 SVGAGI. CDR3: CASRAAETQYF. The CDR3 DNA sequence: TGTGCCAGCAGGGCCGCCGAGACCCAGTACTTC.

This chain joins TRBV5-6 and TRBJ2-2, with D unclear. V was clipped by 0 bases and J by 1 base, with 4 bases between them. This CDR3 contains 14 residues. Germline V gives CDR1 SGHDT, CDR2 YYEEEE. The DNA of the CDR3 is TGTGCCAGCAGCTTGGGGCAGAACACCGGGGAGCTGTTTTTT. Its translation: CASSLGQNTGELFF.

The chain employs TRBV7-2 and TRBJ2-2; no clear D gene. CDR3 length: 12 amino acids. V lost 5 bases and J 7 bases, leaving 8 bases between the germline ends. Germline-derived CDR1 and CDR2 are SGHTA and FQGNSA. The CDR3 DNA follows: TGTGCCAGCAGCCCTAAAATCGGGGAGCTGTTTTTT. Protein: CASSPKIGELFF.

This clone was detected only once. V is TRBV9 and J is TRBJ1-2; maybe TRBD1 (6 bases). Germline V gene sequence: CDR1 SGDLS, CDR2 YYNGEE. Trimming took 0 bases from V and 5 from J, leaving 8 bases between them. This CDR3 region has 13 residues. DNA for the CDR3: TGTGCCAGCAGCGTAGCCCAGGGGTATGGCTACACCTTC. It is translated as CASSVAQGYGYTF.

This clone appeared many times. The chain couples TRBV24-1 to TRBJ2-3, with D possibly matching TRBD2 (5 bases). The germline V gene has CDR1 KGHDR and CDR2 SFDVKD. The CDR3 consists of 14 residues. V was clipped by 1 base and J by 4 bases, with 8 bases between them. The CDR3 region has the DNA TGTGCCACCAGTGATTTTGCCGGGGCAGATACGCAGTATTTT. Residues: CATSDFAGADTQYF.

The chain is built from TRBV28 and TRBJ2-1; D is perhaps TRBD2 (6 bases). V lost 8 bases and J lost 4, with 9 bases in between. The CDR3 spans 12 residues. Germline loops: CDR1 MDHEN, CDR2 SYDVKM. This CDR3 is CASWEDYNEQFF. The CDR3 nucleotides read TGTGCCAGCTGGGAGGATTACAATGAGCAGTTCTTC.

The chain links TRBV10-3 to TRBJ1-2, with 8 bases lining up with TRBD1. Germline trimming cut 3 bases from V and 6 bases from J; bases unmatched to any gene: 12. From germline, CDR1 is ENHRY and CDR2 SYGVKD. The CDR3 has 16 residues. The CDR3 loop reads CAISESRQGSKNGYTF. Written as DNA, the CDR3 is TGTGCCATCAGTGAATCTAGACAGGGGTCAAAGAATGGCTACACCTTC.

The chain uses TRBV5-1 and TRBJ2-7, with D tentatively TRBD1 (6 bases). This CDR3 contains 14 residues. V was shortened by 4 bases and J by 3 bases, with 14 bases between the two germline ends. Germline CDR1 SGHRS, CDR2 YFSETQ. The CDR3 reads CASSANREIYEQYF. The CDR3 DNA is TGCGCCAGCAGCGCCAACAGGGAAATCTACGAGCAGTACTTC.

The chain carries TRBV7-2 and TRBJ2-1; 11 bases agree with TRBD2. The germline V gene has CDR1 SGHTA and CDR2 FQGNSA. The CDR3 extends over 16 amino acids. Losses at the gene ends were 2 bases for V and 7 bases for J; bases not matched to a gene: 7. The CDR3 nucleotides are TGTGCCAGCAGCTTAAGACTAGCGGGGCAGGGGAATGAGCAGTTCTTC. This translates into CASSLRLAGQGNEQFF.

The CDR3 DNA follows: TGTGCCAGCAGTTTATCGGACAGGGTTCATGAAAAACTGTTTTTT. Translation gives CASSLSDRVHEKLFF. The chain joins TRBV27 to TRBJ1-4; 8 bases map to TRBD1. This CDR3 is 15 amino acids long. Germline V gene lookup returns CDR1 MNHEY and CDR2 SMNVEV (reference sequence). V shed 0 bases and J 6 bases; nucleotides not matched to a gene: 3.

The V call is TRBV3-1 (or the pseudogene TRBV3-2), the J call TRBJ1-3; D unclear. Germline loops: CDR1 LGHDT, CDR2 YNNKEL (reference sequence). The V gene lost 2 bases and the J gene lost 0 bases, with 8 bases spanning the gap. The length of the CDR3 is 15 residues. The CDR3 here is CASSQSGFSGNTIYF. The CDR3 DNA reads TGTGCCAGCAGCCAATCGGGATTCTCTGGAAACACCATATATTTT.